A single T cell receptor (beta chain) is shown here with its context. This clone was counted only a few times. Its cognate antigen has yet to be identified. No base quality values were provided; no much bigger clone lies one nucleotide off. V is reduced by 1 base and J by 3 bases, leaving a spacing of 11 bases between them. The CDR3 starts with the cysteine, ends with the phenylalanine, and has 14 residues. Solely the CDR3 DNA is kept, with 42 bases framed from the first base. CDR1 SGHKS and CDR2 YYEKEE were looked up in the germline V gene (reference sequence). The library came from the immunoSEQ multiplex PCR assay. TCRdb's version of the immuneACCESS table is confined to in-frame rearrangements and falls short of the full clone set. An unresolved V gene accounts for under half of the shortfall where checked; the remainder is of unknown origin. This sample gives 15,000 to 20,000 clones in total; around 80% of them show up just once. In total, the top ten clones hold about 6.4% of the sample.

The data were obtained in a study of ipilimumab plus nivolumab after autologous stem cell transplantation (dated by TCRdb to about 2021). Study-level background: Trial patients received a median of about five ipilimumab doses and seven to nine nivolumab doses. The DLBCL cohort included primary refractory and relapsed disease, with 18-month progression-free survival of around 88% and 27% respectively. Patients with high-risk diffuse large B cell lymphoma, mature T cell lymphoma, or multiple myeloma undergoing autologous transplant were enrolled in the trial. The intent-to-treat population of the trial consisted of under 45 patients.

Overall study results and their limits: Combined checkpoint inhibition appeared tolerable as post-transplant consolidation, according to the authors' conclusion. Per the authors, a biologic rationale for further study of the post-transplant checkpoint inhibition approach was offered by T cell receptor repertoire, regulatory T cell phenotype and gut microbiota profiles.

Checkpoint therapy was initiated 14 to 28 days after autologous transplant, and ipilimumab was administered at 1 mg/kg intravenously on day 1 of selected weeks. Nivolumab was administered at 3 mg/kg intravenously on day 1 of weeks 1, 4, 7, 10, and every two weeks through week 26. The study was a Phase Ib clinical trial testing combined checkpoint inhibition with ipilimumab and nivolumab as consolidation after autologous stem cell transplantation. The sample consisted of PBMCs, taken in a trial of ipilimumab plus nivolumab as post-transplant consolidation. The rearranged segments are TRBV5-5 and TRBJ2-7; TRBD1 is perhaps the D gene, given 5 matching bases. The origin of this receptor is a male donor with diffuse large B-cell lymphoma. The CDR3 has the sequence CASSLTTVDYEQYF. The sequenced DNA: TGTGCCAGCAGCTTGACGACAGTGGACTACGAGCAGTACTTC. Supplemented by the reference TRBV5-5 and TRBJ2-7 proteins around the CDR3, the complete variable domain is DAGVTQSPTHLIKTRGQQVTLRCSPISGHKSVSWYQQVLGQGPQFIFQYYEKEERGRGNFPDRFSARQFPNYSSELNVNALLLGDSALYLCASSLTTVDYEQYFGPGTRLTVT.